Following are 30 T cell receptor beta chains from one sample sequenced in a study of blood T cells in healthy people across ages. The authors ran a second PCR of about 7 to 11 cycles using a sample-barcoded 5' primer and a J-beta primer mix. TCRdb reanalysed the 5' RACE reads using MiXCR and keeps one entry per CDR3 protein. The sample gives 1.4 million to 1.5 million distinct CDR3 sequences, about 40% of which show up once; 7.9% is in the top ten. The sequenced sample consisted of blood. These receptors originate from a woman younger than 35 in good health.

The genes are TRBV29-1 and TRBJ1-2; the match to TRBD1 covers 8 bases. CDR3 length equals 13 residues. The germline CDR1 and CDR2 sequences are SQVTM and ANQGSEA. V trimming: 7 bases; J trimming: 2 bases; junction bases outside the gene matches: 6. The CDR3 here is CSARTGMNYGYTF. The CDR3 DNA reads TGCAGCGCCCGGACAGGGATGAACTATGGCTACACCTTC.

The chain is built from TRBV27 and TRBJ2-5, with D possibly being TRBD1 or TRBD2 (5 bases each). The germline V gene encodes CDR1 MNHEY and CDR2 SMNVEV (reference sequence). CDR3 length: 14 amino acids. V was clipped by 4 bases and J by 5 bases, with 14 bases between them. This CDR3 is CASSYRSGWETQYF. CDR3 nucleotides: TGTGCCAGCAGTTACAGGTCGGGGTGGGAGACCCAGTACTTC.

Only a few counts were recorded for this clonotype. One end of the junction is discordant with germline, which a read error may explain. The chain joins TRBV4-1 to TRBJ2-1; 13 bases map to TRBD2. The DNA end lines up better with TRBJ2-7; the J call may be wrong. The germline gives CDR1 MGHRA, CDR2 YSYEKL. This CDR3 is 17 amino acids long. CDR3 residues: CASSHDGTSGKYNEQYF. CDR3 in DNA: TGTGCCAGCAGCCATGATGGGACTAGCGGGAAGTACAATGAGCAGTACTTC.

The chain couples TRBV2 to TRBJ1-1; TRBD1 agrees at 9 bases. The CDR3 is 12 amino acids. Trimming removed 7 bases from V and 11 bases from J; junction bases left unmatched: 8. CDR1 is SNHLY and CDR2 is FYNNEI in the germline V gene. The CDR3 region has the DNA TGTGCCAGCATGGGGGGACAGGGAGGGGCTTTCTTT. Protein sequence: CASMGGQGGAFF.

The chain has TRBV19 and TRBJ2-7; TRBD2 might be the D (5 bases). The CDR3 length is 13 residues. V lost 4 bases and J lost 1, with 8 bases in between. The germline V gene encodes CDR1 LNHDA and CDR2 SQIVND (reference sequence). In DNA form, the CDR3 reads TGTGCCAGTAGTAATGAGGGATCCTACGAGCAGTACTTC. Protein: CASSNEGSYEQYF.

This clonotype was detected only a few times. This chain's CDR3 is CSVLQGAYNEQFF. The CDR3 bases are TGCAGCGTCTTACAGGGGGCTTACAATGAGCAGTTCTTC. This rearrangement joins TRBV29-1 to TRBJ2-1; 9 bases fit TRBD1. With V trimmed by 6 bases and J by 4 bases, 4 bases remained unmatched. Germline assignment: CDR1 SQVTM and CDR2 ANQGSEA. The CDR3 runs to 13 residues.

This CDR3 reads CASSWRSSYNSPLHF. CDR3 nucleotide sequence: TGTGCCAGCAGTTGGAGGAGCTCCTATAATTCACCCCTCCACTTT. This chain links TRBV6-6 with TRBJ1-6, with D unclear. Trimming shortened V by 4 bases and J by 0 bases, and 7 bases separated the two germline ends. CDR3 length equals 15 residues. Germline CDR1 reads MNHNY; CDR2 reads SVGAGI (reference sequence).

This clonotype turned up a few times. The chain couples TRBV29-1 to TRBJ1-2, with TRBD1 matching 9 bases. Germline CDR1 reads SQVTM; CDR2 reads ANQGSEA. The ends lost 0 bases at V and 2 bases at J; junction bases unmatched: 10. The CDR3 has 17 amino acids. The CDR3 DNA is TGCAGCGTTGAAGATAAAGCGTGGGACAGGGTGAACTATGGCTACACCTTC. This codes for CSVEDKAWDRVNYGYTF.

V is TRBV6-5 and J is TRBJ2-4, with 9 positions matching TRBD1. The J call may be mistaken, given a closer DNA end match to TRBJ2-7. Germline V gives CDR1 MNHEY, CDR2 SVGAGI. This CDR3 has 17 amino acids. The chain's CDR3 is CASSYGLGGQGNYEQYF. CDR3 DNA sequence: TGTGCCAGCAGTTACGGGCTAGGGGGACAGGGCAACTACGAGCAGTACTTC.

In this sample, this clonotype turned up a few times. The chain couples TRBV5-1 to TRBJ2-1, with TRBD2 matching over 7 bases. The CDR3 extends over 17 amino acids. Per germline, CDR1 SGHRS and CDR2 YFSETQ. After removal of 1 base from V and 0 bases from J, the junction contained 7 bases not matched to a gene. This CDR3 is CASSLTASGISYNEQFF. In DNA, the CDR3 is TGCGCCAGCAGCTTGACCGCTAGCGGAATCTCCTACAATGAGCAGTTCTTC. Full variable domain (remainder filled in from reference TRBV5-1 and TRBJ2-1): KAGVTQTPRYLIKTRGQQVTLSCSPISGHRSVSWYQQTPGQGLQFLFEYFSETQRNKGNFPGRFSGRQFSNSRSEMNVSTLELGDSALYLCASSLTASGISYNEQFFGPGTRLTVL.

The chain combines TRBV6-2 or TRBV6-3 with TRBJ1-2; 9 bases fit TRBD1. The germline V gene has CDR1 MNHEY and CDR2 SVGEGT. J was trimmed by 5 bases and V by 6 bases; bases with no gene match: 10. The CDR3 totals 15 residues. The CDR3 DNA follows: TGTGCCAGCAGCGAGACAGGGGGAGGAGGATATGGCTACACCTTC. The encoded protein is CASSETGGGGYGYTF.

This clonotype was found many times. The rearrangement links TRBV28 to TRBJ1-2, with TRBD1 matching 7 bases. V lost 10 bases and J lost 1; bases outside the gene matches: 9. The germline CDR1 and CDR2 sequences are MDHEN and SYDVKM. This CDR3 is built from 14 residues. CDR3 loop: CATAGGNNNYGYTF. In DNA form, the CDR3 reads TGTGCCACCGCAGGGGGGAATAATAACTATGGCTACACCTTC.

In its sample, this clonotype was seen many times. The chain recombines TRBV29-1 with TRBJ2-7; weak D call: TRBD1 (6 bases). Germline lookup yields CDR1 SQVTM and CDR2 ANQGSEA. With 7 bases removed from V and 1 base from J, the gap between germline ends came to 14 bases. CDR3 length equals 13 residues. The CDR3 spells CSALLDSSYEQYF. The CDR3 DNA follows: TGCAGCGCCCTCCTGGACAGTTCCTACGAGCAGTACTTC.

This chain connects TRBV7-2 to TRBJ1-1, with no clear D. Trimming removed 1 base at V and 0 bases at J, with 12 bases between. The germline V gene has CDR1 SGHTA and CDR2 FQGNSA. This CDR3 contains 16 residues. CDR3 in DNA: TGTGCCAGCAGCTTAGTATTAAAAGGGATGAACACTGAAGCTTTCTTT. Translating it yields CASSLVLKGMNTEAFF.

The chain joins TRBV20-1 to TRBJ2-1, with 7 positions matching TRBD1. The CDR3 covers 13 residues. V gave up 5 bases and J gave up 8 bases; unmatched junction bases: 9. The germline V gene has CDR1 DFQATT and CDR2 SNEGSKA (reference sequence). The CDR3: CSAPKTGEYEQFF. The CDR3 coding sequence is TGCAGTGCTCCAAAAACAGGGGAATATGAGCAGTTCTTC.

There are a few counts of this clonotype. CDR3 in amino acids: CATSRDPSGIQETQYF. CDR3 nucleotide sequence: TGTGCCACCAGCAGAGATCCGTCCGGGATCCAAGAGACCCAGTACTTC. The chain links TRBV15 to TRBJ2-5; D perhaps matches TRBD2 (5 bases). From germline, CDR1 is LNHNV and CDR2 YYDKDF (reference sequence). The CDR3 sequence is 16 residues long. V lost 0 bases and J 1 base, leaving 12 bases between the germline ends.

The chain employs TRBV3-1 and TRBJ2-1; D remains ambiguous. The V end lost 1 base, the J end lost 15 bases, and 19 bases lay between the germline ends. This CDR3 has 14 amino acids. Germline CDR1 is LGHDT and CDR2 is YNNKEL (reference sequence). CDR3 bases: TGTGCCAGCAGCCAAGGGGTTAGCTCCCGCGGTACGTTCTTC. The encoded protein is CASSQGVSSRGTFF.

This clonotype appeared once. This chain uses TRBV7-9 with TRBJ2-3; TRBD2 agrees at 8 bases. This CDR3 has 15 residues. Germline CDR1 SEHNR, CDR2 FQNEAQ (reference sequence). V was pared by 5 bases and J by 4 bases, with 8 bases of the junction left unmatched. In DNA form, the CDR3 reads TGTGCCAGCAGCCCAAACGGACTAGCTTCAGATACGCAGTATTTT. Encoded protein: CASSPNGLASDTQYF. Supplemented by reference TRBV7-9 and TRBJ2-3, the full variable domain reads DTGVSQNPRHKITKRGQNVTFRCDPISEHNRLYWYRQTLGQGPEFLTYFQNEAQLEKSRLLSDRFSAERPKGSFSTLEIQRTEQGDSAMYLCASSPNGLASDTQYFGPGTRLTVL.

About this clonotype: Sequence at one end of the junction differs from germline and may be a read error. The rearrangement joins TRBV27 to TRBJ1-2, with 7 bases aligning to TRBD1. CDR3 length equals 14 residues. Germline V lookup: CDR1 MNHEY, CDR2 SMNVEV (reference sequence). The CDR3 DNA follows: TGTGCCAGCAGGTCAGGGGGACAGATTTATGGCCACACCTTC. Its protein is CASRSGGQIYGHTF.

This clonotype occurred a few times. The genes are TRBV20-1 and TRBJ2-4; D is ambiguous. The last part of the DNA fits TRBJ2-7 better; the J call may be wrong. The germline gives CDR1 DFQATT, CDR2 SNEGSKA (reference sequence). The CDR3 is made up of 12 amino acids. The CDR3 DNA reads TGCAGTGCTAGGTCTAGATCCTACGAGCAGTACTTC. This translates into CSARSRSYEQYF.

This clonotype has a handful of counts. The V call is TRBV2, the J call TRBJ2-5, with unresolved D. V lost 7 bases and J lost 1, with 10 bases in between. Germline loops: CDR1 SNHLY, CDR2 FYNNEI. This CDR3 is 13 amino acids long. The CDR3 region is CASNTVLQETQYF. Here the CDR3 DNA reads TGTGCCAGCAACACCGTCCTCCAAGAGACCCAGTACTTC.

The table lists this clonotype with many counts. This sequence joins TRBV7-2 and TRBJ2-7; D remains ambiguous. The CDR3 contains 12 residues. Germline lookup yields CDR1 SGHTA and CDR2 FQGNSA. V was trimmed by 5 bases and J by 0 bases, leaving 5 bases between them. This CDR3 is CASSHASYEQYF. The CDR3 DNA reads as TGTGCCAGCAGCCACGCCTCCTACGAGCAGTACTTC.

With regard to this clonotype: This may stem from a read error, because a much larger clone lies one nucleotide away. The V and J genes are TRBV7-2 and TRBJ2-1; the D is unclear. The CDR3 length is 12 residues. V lost 1 base and J 13 bases, leaving 11 bases between the germline ends. Germline CDR1 and CDR2: SGHTA and FQGNSA. The CDR3 DNA is TGTGCCAGCAGCTTAGGGAAAGAGACCCAGTTCTTC. It specifies CASSLGKETQFF.

This clonotype turned up a few times. The chain carries TRBV29-1 and TRBJ2-7; D may match TRBD1 or TRBD2 (5 bases each). Germline V gene data show CDR1 as SQVTM and CDR2 as ANQGSEA. Trimming removed 4 bases from V and 0 bases from J, with 13 bases in between. This CDR3 is 14 amino acids long. In DNA, the CDR3 is TGCAGCGTTGTTGCAGGGACGGACTCCTACGAGCAGTACTTC. Translated, it gives CSVVAGTDSYEQYF.

This clonotype occurred a few times. The gene calls are TRBV25-1 and TRBJ2-3; D is possibly TRBD1 or TRBD2 (5 bases each). Germline V gene data show CDR1 as MGHDK and CDR2 as SYGVNS. V lost 5 bases to trimming and J lost 6 bases, with 21 bases between them. This CDR3 comprises 16 residues. As DNA, the CDR3 is TGTGCCAGCAGTCAATCTACTCAGGTGGGGGAGGATACGCAGTATTTT. Protein: CASSQSTQVGEDTQYF. The full variable domain, completed using reference TRBV25-1 and TRBJ2-3, is EADIYQTPRYLVIGTGKKITLECSQTMGHDKMYWYQQDPGMELHLIHYSYGVNSTEKGDLSSESTVSRIRTEHFPLTLESARPSHTSQYLCASSQSTQVGEDTQYFGPGTRLTVL.

V and J are TRBV6-2 or TRBV6-3 and TRBJ2-7, with D tentatively TRBD1 (6 bases). The CDR3 sequence is 15 residues long. Germline-derived CDR1 and CDR2 are MNHEY and SVGEGT. Trimming shortened V by 6 bases and J by 3 bases, and 18 bases separated the two germline ends. The CDR3 DNA sequence: TGTGCCAGCAGGCCCCCGGGACAAGGAATCTACGAGCAGTACTTC. Translation: CASRPPGQGIYEQYF.

This chain uses TRBV18 with TRBJ2-7; perhaps TRBD2 as D (6 bases). Trimming took off 4 bases at V and 3 bases at J, with 16 bases between the two ends. Germline V lookup: CDR1 KGHSH, CDR2 LQKENI. This CDR3 has 15 residues. The CDR3 region is CASSRDSGNFYEQYF. The CDR3 DNA follows: TGTGCCAGCTCACGGGATAGCGGAAACTTCTACGAGCAGTACTTC.

V is TRBV5-1 and J is TRBJ2-3, with D tentatively TRBD2 (5 bases). The CDR3 sequence is 12 residues long. Trimming left V 3 bases short and J 9 bases short, with 11 bases between. Germline V gives CDR1 SGHRS, CDR2 YFSETQ. The CDR3 nucleotides read TGCGCCAGCAGCTCGTCCGCGGGCACGCAGTATTTT. Protein product: CASSSSAGTQYF.

This chain connects TRBV12-3 or TRBV12-4 to TRBJ1-4, with 9 bases fitting TRBD1. The CDR3 runs 16 residues. V trimming: 5 bases; J trimming: 4 bases; junction bases outside the gene matches: 8. The CDR3 sequence is CASSPRDRGINEKLFF. For the CDR3, the DNA is TGTGCCAGCAGTCCGCGTGACAGGGGGATTAATGAAAAACTGTTTTTT.

V gene TRBV20-1 combines with J gene TRBJ2-7, with D maybe TRBD1 (6 bases). Germline values: CDR1 DFQATT, CDR2 SNEGSKA (reference sequence). V lost 6 bases, J lost 0 bases, and 12 bases lay in between. The CDR3 is 13 residues long. This CDR3 is CSAGQTTSYEQYF. The CDR3 nucleotides read TGCAGTGCCGGACAGACAACCTCCTACGAGCAGTACTTC.